Listed below are T cell receptor beta chains from one sample, sequenced in a study of T cells in Graves' hyperthyroidism and ophthalmopathy. One entry per CDR3 protein results from TCRdb running MiXCR on the multiplex PCR reads. Of some 760,000 distinct CDR3 sequences listed, around 13% are singletons. Sequenced sample: blood. The receptor source for this set is a woman aged 18-30 years with Graves' hyperthyroidism. Each CDR3 is given with its conserved first and last residue. D genes are given only for firm matches. Clone size is stated in some rows and not others, as once, few, many or a class when expanded.

D,V,J,size,DNA,CDR3
.,TRBV19,TRBJ2-2,.,TGTGCCAGTAGTGCGGCGGGCACCGGGGGGCTGTTTTTT,CASSAAGTGGLFF
.,TRBV24-1,TRBJ2-5,.,TGTGCCACCAGTGATTTGACGGGTCCTTCGGAGACCCAGTACTTC,CATSDLTGPSETQYF
.,TRBV29-1,TRBJ2-3,few,TGCAGCGTTGAACCCTCGCCCGTCGATACGCAGTATTTT,CSVEPSPVDTQYF
TRBD2,TRBV11-3,TRBJ2-7,many,TGTGCCAGCAGCTCACCAGCGGGAATCTCCTACGAGCAGTACTTC,CASSSPAGISYEQYF
TRBD1,TRBV27,TRBJ2-2,.,TGTGCCAGCAGTCTGACAGGGGGCCCCGGGGAGCTGTTTTTT,CASSLTGGPGELFF
.,TRBV27,TRBJ1-1,many,TGTGCCAGCAGTTTATGGGCCAGCACAAACACTGAAGCTTTCTTT,CASSLWASTNTEAFF
TRBD1,TRBV5-6,TRBJ2-4,many,TGTGCCAGCAGCTTTGGGACAGGGAGCCCAAACATTCAGTACTTC,CASSFGTGSPNIQYF
TRBD2,TRBV18,TRBJ2-7,few,TGTGCCAGCTCCTCAATTCCGGGACTAGCGGGAGGCTACGAGCAGTACTTC,CASSSIPGLAGGYEQYF
TRBD1,TRBV2,TRBJ1-1,many,TGTGCCAGCAGTGAACCCGGCTGGGACAGGGACTCTGTCTCCATGAACACTGAAGCTTTCTTT,CASSEPGWDRDSVSMNTEAFF
.,TRBV29-1,TRBJ2-7,few,TGCAGCGTCGAGAAATTGAGCTCCTACGAGCAGTACTTC,CSVEKLSSYEQYF
TRBD2,TRBV7-3,TRBJ2-1,few,TGTGCCAGCAGCTTAATGGCGGGAGGGCAAAATGAGCAGTTCTTC,CASSLMAGGQNEQFF
TRBD2,TRBV7-9,TRBJ2-1,few,TGTGCCAGCAGCTCGACTAGCGGGGCCCTCTACAATGAGCAGTTCTTC,CASSSTSGALYNEQFF